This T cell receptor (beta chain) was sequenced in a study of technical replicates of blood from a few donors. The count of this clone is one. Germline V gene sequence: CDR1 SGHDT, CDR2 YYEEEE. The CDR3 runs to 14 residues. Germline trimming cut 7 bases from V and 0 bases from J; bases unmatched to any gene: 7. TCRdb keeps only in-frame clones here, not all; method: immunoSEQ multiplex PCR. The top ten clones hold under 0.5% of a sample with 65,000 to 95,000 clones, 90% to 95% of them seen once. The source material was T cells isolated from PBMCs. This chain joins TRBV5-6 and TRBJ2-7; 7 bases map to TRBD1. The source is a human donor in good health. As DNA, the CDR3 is TGTGCCAGCCGGGACAGTATAGCCTCCTACGAGCAGTACTTC. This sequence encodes CASRDSIASYEQYF.